This T cell receptor (beta chain) was captured in a study of blood T cell repertoires in COVID-19. Study in general: Samples taken during acute and convalescent COVID-19 were collected in the United States, Italy and Spain. PBMCs, B-cell-depleted T cells, or T cells provided the cDNA or gDNA that made up the material.

The J segment lost 1 base and the V segment lost 8 bases, leaving 4 bases of the junction unmatched. Germline CDR1 SEHNR, CDR2 FQNEAQ (reference sequence). There are 14 residues in the CDR3. Authors' processing steps: Reference gene primer amplification in the assay estimated nucleated cell counts. Libraries were prepared by immunoSEQ multiplex PCR; TCRdb keeps only in-frame clonotypes and omits some of them. V and J calls and clone size are as listed in that table; D and trimming were resolved from the DNA. The data show a few hundred thousand clones, roughly 90% seen once. This receptor was taken from a woman in her forties or fifties with acute or convalescent COVID-19. V usage is TRBV7-9 and J usage is TRBJ2-2, with 7 bases fitting TRBD2. Sample: peripheral blood. CDR3 sequence (DNA): TGTGCCAGCGCCTCGGGGGGGAACACCGGGGAGCTGTTTTTT. Encoded protein: CASASGGNTGELFF.